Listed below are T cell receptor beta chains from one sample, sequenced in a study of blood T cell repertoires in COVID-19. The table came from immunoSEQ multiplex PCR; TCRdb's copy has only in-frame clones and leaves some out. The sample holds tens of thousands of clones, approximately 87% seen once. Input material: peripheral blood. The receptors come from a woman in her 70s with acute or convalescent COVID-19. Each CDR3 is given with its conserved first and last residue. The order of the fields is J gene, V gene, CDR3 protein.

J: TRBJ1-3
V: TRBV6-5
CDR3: CASRQTGVSGNTIYF

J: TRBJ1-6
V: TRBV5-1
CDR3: CASSLGQGLHSPLHF

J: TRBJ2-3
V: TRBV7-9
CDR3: CASSLGTGRTDTQYF

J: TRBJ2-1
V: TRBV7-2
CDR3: CASSDIGTSGGLF

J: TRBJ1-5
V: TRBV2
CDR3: CASARGGTLSNQPQHF

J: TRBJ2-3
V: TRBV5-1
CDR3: CASSLAAVPTDTQYF

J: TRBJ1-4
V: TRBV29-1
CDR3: CSVAQRAREKLFF

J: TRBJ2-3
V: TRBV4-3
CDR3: CASSLHSSERLDTQYF

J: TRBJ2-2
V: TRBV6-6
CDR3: CASSYEAGTVTGELFF

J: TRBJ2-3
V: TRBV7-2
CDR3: CASAKGLAGGEDTQYF

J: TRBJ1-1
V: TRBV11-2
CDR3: CASSLQGATEAFF

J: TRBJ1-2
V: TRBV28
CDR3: CASSSPRTGLYGYTF

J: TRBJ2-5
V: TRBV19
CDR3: CASRRTSGGEETQYF